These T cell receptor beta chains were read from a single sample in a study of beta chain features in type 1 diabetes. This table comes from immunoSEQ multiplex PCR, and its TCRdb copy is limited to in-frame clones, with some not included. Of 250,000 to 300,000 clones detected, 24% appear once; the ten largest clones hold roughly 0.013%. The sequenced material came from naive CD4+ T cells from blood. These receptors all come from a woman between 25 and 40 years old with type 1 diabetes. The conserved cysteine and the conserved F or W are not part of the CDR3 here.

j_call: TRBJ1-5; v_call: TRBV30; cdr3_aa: ACLTGGDQPQH
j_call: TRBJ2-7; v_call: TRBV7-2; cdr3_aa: ASSLAFPAGGYEQY
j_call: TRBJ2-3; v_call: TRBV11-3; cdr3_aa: ASSGAGGPDTQY
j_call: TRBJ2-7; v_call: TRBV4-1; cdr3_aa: ASSDREGIYEQY
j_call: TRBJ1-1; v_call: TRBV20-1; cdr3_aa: SAKQNTEAF
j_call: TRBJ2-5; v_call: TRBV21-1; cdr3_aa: ASSKAGAGETQY
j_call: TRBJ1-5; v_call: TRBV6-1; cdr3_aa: ASSENFRDQPQH
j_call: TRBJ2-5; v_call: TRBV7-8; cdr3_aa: ASSPTGTLLETQY
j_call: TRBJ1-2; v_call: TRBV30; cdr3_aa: AWGRGGPYGYT
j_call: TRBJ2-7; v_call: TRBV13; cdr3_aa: ASSLSGTSGYEQY
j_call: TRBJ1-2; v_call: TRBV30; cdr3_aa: AWRVDRAYGYT
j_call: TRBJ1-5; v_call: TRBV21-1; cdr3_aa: ASSKAVLGQPQH
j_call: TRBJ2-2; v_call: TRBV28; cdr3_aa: ASRTSGQRETGELF
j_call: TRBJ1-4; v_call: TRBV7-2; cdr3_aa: ASSSRQSDEKLF
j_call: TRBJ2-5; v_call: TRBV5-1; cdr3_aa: ASSPGTREAETQY
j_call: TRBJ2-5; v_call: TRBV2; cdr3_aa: ASSVQGGEETQY
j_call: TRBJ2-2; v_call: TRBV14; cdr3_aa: ASSRPQWANTGELF
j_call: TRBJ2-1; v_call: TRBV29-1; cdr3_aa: SATGQGYNEQF
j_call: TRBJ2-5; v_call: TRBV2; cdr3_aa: ASSTSGRGQETQY
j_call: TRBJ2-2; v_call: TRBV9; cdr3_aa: ASSVLAGTGELF
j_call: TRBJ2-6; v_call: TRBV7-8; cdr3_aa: ASSSTRAGANVLT
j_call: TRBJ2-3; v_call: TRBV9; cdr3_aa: ASSVGASSRTDTQY
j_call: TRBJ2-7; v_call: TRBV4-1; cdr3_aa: ASSALPGQSSYEQY
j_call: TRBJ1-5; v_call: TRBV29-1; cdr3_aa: SVAEGNQPQH
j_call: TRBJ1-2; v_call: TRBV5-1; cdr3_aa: ASSLDRGHSYGYT
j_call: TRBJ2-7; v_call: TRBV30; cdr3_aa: AWGEGTGGSYEQY
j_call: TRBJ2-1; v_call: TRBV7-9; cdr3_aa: ASSSTGRNHNEQF
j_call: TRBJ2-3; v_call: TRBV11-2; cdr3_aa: ASSPKRAIDTQY
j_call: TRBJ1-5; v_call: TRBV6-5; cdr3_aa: ASSYGTGSNQPQH
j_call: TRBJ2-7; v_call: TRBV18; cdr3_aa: ASSRRGGSGEQY
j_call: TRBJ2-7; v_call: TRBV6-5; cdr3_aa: ASSYSWQIYEQY
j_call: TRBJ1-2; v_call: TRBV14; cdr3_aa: ASSQEALVPNYGYT
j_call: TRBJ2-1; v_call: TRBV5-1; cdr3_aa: AGVLAGGQDEQF
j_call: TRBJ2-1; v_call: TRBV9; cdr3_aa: ASSVIAGEQF
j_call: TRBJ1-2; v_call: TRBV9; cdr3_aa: ASSPTGAGQIYGYT
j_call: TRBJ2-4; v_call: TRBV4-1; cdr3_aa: ASSQEGGTGDLFKNIQY
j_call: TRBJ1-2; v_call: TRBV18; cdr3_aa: ASSPSPSGYT
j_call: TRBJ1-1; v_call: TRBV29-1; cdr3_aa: SVEVWAAGAEAF
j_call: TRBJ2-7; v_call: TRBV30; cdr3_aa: AWSPARGRAYEQY
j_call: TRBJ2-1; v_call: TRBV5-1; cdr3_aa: ASSLASTNNEQF